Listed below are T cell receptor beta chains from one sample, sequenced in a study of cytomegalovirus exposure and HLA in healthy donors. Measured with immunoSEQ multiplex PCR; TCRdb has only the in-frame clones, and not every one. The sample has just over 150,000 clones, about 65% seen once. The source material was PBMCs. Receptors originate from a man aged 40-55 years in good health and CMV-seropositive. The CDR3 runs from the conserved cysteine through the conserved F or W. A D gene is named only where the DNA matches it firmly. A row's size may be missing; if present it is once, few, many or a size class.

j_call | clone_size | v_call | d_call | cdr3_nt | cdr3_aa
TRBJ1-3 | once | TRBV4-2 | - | TGTGCCAGCAGACAGGTCTCTGGAAACACCATATATTTT | CASRQVSGNTIYF
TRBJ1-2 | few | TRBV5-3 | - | TGTGCCAGAAGCTTCATAAGACGAGTCGGGGAGGGGGGCAAGACCTATGGCTACACCTTC | CARSFIRRVGEGGKTYGYTF
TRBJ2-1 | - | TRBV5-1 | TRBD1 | TGCGCCAGCAGCCCGCTCCCGGGACAGGGGGGTGAGCAGTTCTTC | CASSPLPGQGGEQFF
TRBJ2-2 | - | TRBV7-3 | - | TGTGCCAGCAGTCCTAACACCGGGGAGCTGTTTTTT | CASSPNTGELFF
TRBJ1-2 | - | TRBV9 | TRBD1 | TGTGCCAGCAGCCCGGGGACAGGGGGCGACTATGGCTACACCTTC | CASSPGTGGDYGYTF
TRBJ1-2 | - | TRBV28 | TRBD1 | TGTGCCAGCAGTTTATTGGGACAGGGGGCCGGAGGCTACACCTTC | CASSLLGQGAGGYTF
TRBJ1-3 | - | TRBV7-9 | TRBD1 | TGTGCCAGCAGCCCAAACCCCAGGGGGCGCACGGGAAACACCATATATTTT | CASSPNPRGRTGNTIYF
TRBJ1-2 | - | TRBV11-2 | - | TGTGCCAGCAGCTCCTTCCCGGCAGGGCGGCGGTGGGGCTACACCTTC | CASSSFPAGRRWGYTF
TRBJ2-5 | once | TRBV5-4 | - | TGTGCCAGCAGCTCAGGTCCCAGACAAGAGACCCAGTACTTC | CASSSGPRQETQYF
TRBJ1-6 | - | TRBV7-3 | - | TGTGCCAGCAGCTCATCCGGGGGTAATTCACCCCTCCACTTT | CASSSSGGNSPLHF
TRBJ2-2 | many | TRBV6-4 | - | TGTGCCAGCAGTGACGGTGAGACCGGGGAGCTGTTTTTT | CASSDGETGELFF
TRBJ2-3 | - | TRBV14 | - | TGTGCCAGCAGCCAAGTTGCGGCCCCAGATACGCAGTATTTT | CASSQVAAPDTQYF
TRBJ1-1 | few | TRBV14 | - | TGTGCCAGCAGCCAAGTATTCACTGAAGCTTTCTTT | CASSQVFTEAFF
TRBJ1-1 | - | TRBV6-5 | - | TGTGCCAGCAGGCCCGACAGTAACACTGAAGCTTTCTTT | CASRPDSNTEAFF
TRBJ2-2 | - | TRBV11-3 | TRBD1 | TGTGCCAGCAGCTTAGATGGACTGGGACAGGGAACCGGGGAGCTGTTTTTT | CASSLDGLGQGTGELFF
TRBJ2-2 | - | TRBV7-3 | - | TGTGCCAGCAGCGTAGCCGGGACATCCGGGGAGCTGTTTTTT | CASSVAGTSGELFF
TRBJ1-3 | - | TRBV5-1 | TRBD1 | TGCGCCAGCAGCTTGGCGCCCCAGGGGGACTCTGGAAACACCATATATTTT | CASSLAPQGDSGNTIYF
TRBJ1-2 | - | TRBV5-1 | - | TGCGCCAGCAGCTTGATGGGGACTCGGGGCTACACCTTC | CASSLMGTRGYTF
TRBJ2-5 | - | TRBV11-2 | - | TGTGCCAGCAGCGTCGACAGGCAAGAGACCCAGTACTTC | CASSVDRQETQYF
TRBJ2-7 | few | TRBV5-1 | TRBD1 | TGCGCCAGCAGCTTGGGAACGGGACAGGGGGCCGGGCAGTACTTC | CASSLGTGQGAGQYF
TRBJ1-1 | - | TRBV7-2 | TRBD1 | TGTGCCAGCAGCTTAGCGGCACAGGGGGCGTCTGAAGCTTTCTTT | CASSLAAQGASEAFF
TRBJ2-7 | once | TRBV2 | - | TGTGCCAGCACTGCGCCATACTCCTACGAGCAGTACTTC | CASTAPYSYEQYF
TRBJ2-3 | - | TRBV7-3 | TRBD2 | TGTGCCAGCGGCGAACCGGGGGGTACAGGCACAGATACGCAGTATTTT | CASGEPGGTGTDTQYF